This entry lists 8 T cell receptor beta chains sequenced from one sample in a study of shared clonotypes between healthy human individuals. Method: immunoSEQ multiplex PCR; TCRdb's copy keeps in-frame clones and lacks some. The table shows about 1 million clones, with around 74% occurring only once. The material sequenced was memory CD4+ T cells sorted from blood. Described subset: CD45RA-negative fraction. Receptors originate from a man between 18 and 35 years old in good health.

The chain has TRBV9 and TRBJ2-2; D remains ambiguous. The germline V gene encodes CDR1 SGDLS and CDR2 YYNGEE. The ends were cut back, 7 bases at V and 5 bases at J, with 12 bases in the middle. The CDR3 loop spans 13 amino acids. CDR3 coding DNA: TGTGCCAGCTCCAACCTGGGAACCGGGGAGCTGTTTTTT. Translating gives CASSNLGTGELFF.

Note on this clone: Other DNA sequences from this sample encode an identical CDR3 as well. The V gene is TRBV7-9, the J gene TRBJ1-6; maybe TRBD1 (5 bases). The CDR3 totals 13 residues. Germline CDR1 and CDR2: SEHNR and FQNEAQ (reference sequence). Trimming pared 4 bases from V and 11 bases from J, leaving 12 bases between. The CDR3 DNA reads as TGTGCCAGCAGCTCAGACCGGGACCCACCCCTCCACTTT. Protein product: CASSSDRDPPLHF.

The gene calls are TRBV30 and TRBJ1-4; a weak D match, TRBD1 (5 bases). Germline CDR1 and CDR2: GTSNPN and SVGIG (reference sequence). Trimming stripped 1 base from V and 7 bases from J, with 13 bases between. This CDR3 comprises 14 residues. The DNA for the CDR3 is TGTGCCTGGAGTGGGACAATGGCCCGTGAAAAACTGTTTTTT. It is translated as CAWSGTMAREKLFF.

The chain has TRBV6-5 and TRBJ1-2; D gene unclear. The CDR3 loop spans 14 amino acids. Per the germline V gene, CDR1 is MNHEY and CDR2 is SVGAGI. Trimming shortened V by 0 bases and J by 0 bases, and 5 bases separated the two germline ends. CDR3 coding DNA: TGTGCCAGCAGTTACTCGAAAGCTAACTATGGCTACACCTTC. This sequence encodes CASSYSKANYGYTF.

The rearrangement uses TRBV5-1 and TRBJ2-1; 8 nucleotides agree with TRBD2. The CDR3 is 16 amino acids. V trimming: 4 bases; J trimming: 4 bases; junction bases outside the gene matches: 10. Germline V gene lookup returns CDR1 SGHRS and CDR2 YFSETQ. CDR3 coding DNA: TGCGCCAGCAGCCCGTCGGGCGGGGGGCTATACAATGAGCAGTTCTTC. Its translation: CASSPSGGGLYNEQFF.

V gene TRBV18 combines with J gene TRBJ2-2; 10 bases are shared with TRBD1. The CDR3 has 15 residues. V lost 5 bases and J lost 3; bases outside the gene matches: 3. Germline V gene sequence: CDR1 KGHSH, CDR2 LQKENI. In DNA form, the CDR3 reads TGTGCCAGCTCAGGAGGACAGGGGGACACCGGGGAGCTGTTTTTT. Amino acids: CASSGGQGDTGELFF.

In regard to this clone: Germline and junction disagree at one end, which may indicate a read error. This chain links TRBV6-1 with TRBJ2-3; TRBD1 agrees at 7 bases. CDR1 is MNHNS and CDR2 is SASEGT in the germline V gene. The CDR3 is 14 residues long. The DNA for the CDR3 is TGTGCCAGCAATGAACAGGGGCGCGTGGATACGCAGTATTTT. The encoded protein is CASNEQGRVDTQYF.

V usage is TRBV7-2 and J usage is TRBJ2-3, with D maybe TRBD2 (5 bases). This CDR3 region has 13 residues. V shed 3 bases and J shed 4 bases, with 8 bases lying between them. Germline assignment: CDR1 SGHTA and CDR2 FQGNSA. The CDR3 loop reads CASSFSRADTQYF. CDR3 sequence (DNA): TGTGCCAGCAGCTTCTCGCGGGCAGATACGCAGTATTTT.